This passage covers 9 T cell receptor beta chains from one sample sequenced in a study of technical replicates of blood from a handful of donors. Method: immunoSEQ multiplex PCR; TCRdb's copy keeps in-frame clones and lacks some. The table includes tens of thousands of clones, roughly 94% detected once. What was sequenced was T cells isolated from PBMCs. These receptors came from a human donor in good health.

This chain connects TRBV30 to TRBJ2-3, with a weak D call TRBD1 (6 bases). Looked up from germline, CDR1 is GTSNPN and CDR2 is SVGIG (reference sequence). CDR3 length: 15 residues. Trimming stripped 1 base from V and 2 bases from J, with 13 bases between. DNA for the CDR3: TGTGCCTGGAGTGCCGCCTGGGGACACACAGATACGCAGTATTTT. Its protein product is CAWSAAWGHTDTQYF.

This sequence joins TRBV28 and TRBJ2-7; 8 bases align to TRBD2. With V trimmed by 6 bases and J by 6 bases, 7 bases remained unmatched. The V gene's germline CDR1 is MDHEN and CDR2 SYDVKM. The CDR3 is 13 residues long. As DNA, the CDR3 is TGTGCCAGCAGACCGCCCGGGGGGGGCGAGCAGTACTTC. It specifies CASRPPGGGEQYF.

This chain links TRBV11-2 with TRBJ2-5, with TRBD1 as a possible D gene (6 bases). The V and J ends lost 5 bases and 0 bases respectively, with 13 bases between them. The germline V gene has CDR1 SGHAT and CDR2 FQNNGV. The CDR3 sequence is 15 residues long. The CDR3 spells CASSLLQGYQETQYF. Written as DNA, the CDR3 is TGTGCCAGCAGCCTATTACAGGGCTACCAAGAGACCCAGTACTTC.

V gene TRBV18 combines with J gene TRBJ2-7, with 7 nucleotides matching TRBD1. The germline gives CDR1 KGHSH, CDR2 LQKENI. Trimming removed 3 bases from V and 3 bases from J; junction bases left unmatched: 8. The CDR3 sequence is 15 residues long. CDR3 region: CASSPETGHIYEQYF. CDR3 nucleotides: TGTGCCAGCTCACCGGAGACAGGGCACATCTACGAGCAGTACTTC.

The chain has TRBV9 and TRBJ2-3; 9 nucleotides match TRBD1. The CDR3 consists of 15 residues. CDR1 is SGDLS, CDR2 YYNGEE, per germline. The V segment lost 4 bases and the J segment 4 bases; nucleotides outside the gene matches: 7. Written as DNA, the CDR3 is TGTGCCAGCAGCAGTACAGGGGGCTGGGCAGATACGCAGTATTTT. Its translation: CASSSTGGWADTQYF.

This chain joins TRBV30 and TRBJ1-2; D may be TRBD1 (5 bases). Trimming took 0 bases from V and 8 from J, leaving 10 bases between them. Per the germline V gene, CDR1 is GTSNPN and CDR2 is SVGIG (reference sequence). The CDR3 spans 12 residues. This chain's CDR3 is CAWSVGAAGYTF. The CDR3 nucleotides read TGTGCCTGGAGTGTAGGGGCGGCAGGCTACACCTTC.

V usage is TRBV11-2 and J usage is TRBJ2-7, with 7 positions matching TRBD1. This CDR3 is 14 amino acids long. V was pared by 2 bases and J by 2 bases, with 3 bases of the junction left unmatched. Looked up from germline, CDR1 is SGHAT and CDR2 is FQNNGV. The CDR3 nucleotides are TGTGCCAGCAGCTTAAACAGGGGACCCTACGAGCAGTACTTC. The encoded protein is CASSLNRGPYEQYF.

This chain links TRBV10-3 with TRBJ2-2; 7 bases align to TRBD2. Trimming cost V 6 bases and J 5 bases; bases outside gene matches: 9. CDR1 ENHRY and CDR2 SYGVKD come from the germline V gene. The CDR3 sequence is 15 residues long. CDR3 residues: CAIRGGDYRTGELFF. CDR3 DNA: TGTGCCATCAGGGGGGGGGACTATCGGACCGGGGAGCTGTTTTTT.

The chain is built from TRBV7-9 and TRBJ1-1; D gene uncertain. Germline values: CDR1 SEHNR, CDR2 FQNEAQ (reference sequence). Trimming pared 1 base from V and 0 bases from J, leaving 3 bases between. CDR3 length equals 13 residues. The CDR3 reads CASSLVMNTEAFF. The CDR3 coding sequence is TGTGCCAGCAGCTTAGTTATGAACACTGAAGCTTTCTTT.